The entry below gives a single T cell receptor beta chain sequence along with its context. How the authors handled the data: Estimated nucleated cell counts came from reference gene primer amplification. The table came from immunoSEQ multiplex PCR; TCRdb's copy has only in-frame clones and leaves some out. V, J and clone size are taken as reported in that table, and D and trimming were inferred from the DNA itself. This table holds about 440,000 clones, around 89% found once. This entry belongs to a study of blood T cell repertoires in COVID-19. Study information: Both acute and convalescent COVID-19 samples were obtained from the United States, Italy and Spain.

Looked up from germline, CDR1 is SEHNR and CDR2 is FQNEAQ (reference sequence). This CDR3 contains 15 residues. With 7 bases removed from V and 4 bases from J, the gap between germline ends came to 19 bases. Sequenced sample: peripheral blood. The sequence was collected from a woman between 25 and 40 years old with acute or convalescent COVID-19. This rearrangement joins TRBV7-9 to TRBJ1-1, with D possibly matching TRBD1 (5 bases). The CDR3, as DNA: TGTGCCAGCAACCGCCTAGCAGCGGGGGGCACTGAAGCTTTCTTT. Translated: CASNRLAAGGTEAFF. Together with reference TRBV7-9 and TRBJ1-1, the CDR3 gives the full variable domain: DTGVSQNPRHKITKRGQNVTFRCDPISEHNRLYWYRQTLGQGPEFLTYFQNEAQLEKSRLLSDRFSAERPKGSFSTLEIQRTEQGDSAMYLCASNRLAAGGTEAFFGQGTRLTVV.